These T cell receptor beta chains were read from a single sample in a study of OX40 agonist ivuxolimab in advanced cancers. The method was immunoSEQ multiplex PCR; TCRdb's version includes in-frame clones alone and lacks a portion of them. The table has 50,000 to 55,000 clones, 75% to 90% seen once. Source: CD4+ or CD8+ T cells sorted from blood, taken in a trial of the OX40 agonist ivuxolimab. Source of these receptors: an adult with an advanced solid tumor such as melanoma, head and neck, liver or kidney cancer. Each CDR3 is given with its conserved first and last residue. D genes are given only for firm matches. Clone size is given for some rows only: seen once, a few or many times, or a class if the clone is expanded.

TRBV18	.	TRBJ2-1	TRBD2	TGTGCCAGCACACCGGGACTAGCGGGAGGGGAAGGTGAGCAGTTCTTC	CASTPGLAGGEGEQFF
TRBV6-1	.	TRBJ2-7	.	TGTGCCAGCAGTGCCCAGTTGGGGCGACACTACGAGCAGTACTTC	CASSAQLGRHYEQYF
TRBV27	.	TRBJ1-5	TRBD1	TGTGCCAGCAGTACCACGGCGACAGGGGGGGACAATCAGCCCCAGCATTTT	CASSTTATGGDNQPQHF
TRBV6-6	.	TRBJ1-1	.	TGTGCCAGCAGTTATACCCGGACTGAGAACACTGAAGCTTTCTTT	CASSYTRTENTEAFF
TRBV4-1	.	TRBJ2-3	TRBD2	TGCGCCAGCAGCCAAGATTTCCTGAGCGGGAGGGCGTATACGCAGTATTTT	CASSQDFLSGRAYTQYF
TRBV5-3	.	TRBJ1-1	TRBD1	TGTGCCAGAAGCTTGGGACAGGGAGGGGGCACTGAAGCTTTCTTT	CARSLGQGGGTEAFF
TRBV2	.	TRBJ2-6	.	TGTGCCAGCACCAGGGGTCCCGGGGCCAACGTCCTGACTTTC	CASTRGPGANVLTF
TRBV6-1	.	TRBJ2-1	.	TGTGCCAGCAGTGAACTTGATAGTAGGCCCTACAATGAGCAGTTCTTC	CASSELDSRPYNEQFF
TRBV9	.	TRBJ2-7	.	TGTGCCAGCAGCGTCCGACACACGTCCTACGAGCAGTACTTC	CASSVRHTSYEQYF
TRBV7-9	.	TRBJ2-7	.	TGTGCCAGCAGCTTTTTGAGCGACGAGCAGTACTTC	CASSFLSDEQYF
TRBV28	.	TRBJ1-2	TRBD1	TGTGCCAGCAGCTCCGGACAGGACTATGGCTACACCTTC	CASSSGQDYGYTF
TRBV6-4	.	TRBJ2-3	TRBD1	TGTGCCAGCAGTCCCTCCAGGGGGCAATCAGATACGCAGTATTTT	CASSPSRGQSDTQYF
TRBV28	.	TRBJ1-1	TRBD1	TGTGCCAGCAGTACTCAGGGGGCTGGAGCTTTCTTT	CASSTQGAGAFF
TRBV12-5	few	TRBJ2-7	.	TGTGCTAGTGGTTTGGGCAGGGGCTACGAGCAGTACTTC	CASGLGRGYEQYF
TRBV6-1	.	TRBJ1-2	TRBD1	TGTGCCAGCAGTTTCCGGGACAGGGCCTATGGCTACACCTTC	CASSFRDRAYGYTF
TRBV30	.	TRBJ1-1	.	TGTGCCTGGAGTGTAAGCAGGGATGGCACTGAAGCTTTCTTT	CAWSVSRDGTEAFF
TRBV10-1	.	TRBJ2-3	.	TGCGCCAGCAGTGACCAGGATACGCAGTATTTT	CASSDQDTQYF
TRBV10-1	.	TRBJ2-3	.	TGCGCCAGCGTGGGGGCCCCATTCCAAAGCACAGATACGCAGTATTTT	CASVGAPFQSTDTQYF
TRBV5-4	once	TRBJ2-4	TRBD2	TGTGCCAGCAGCTGGGGACTAGCGGGAGAGTTTGGAAACATTCAGTACTTC	CASSWGLAGEFGNIQYF
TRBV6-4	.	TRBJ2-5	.	TGTGCCAGCAGTACGTCTTGGGAGACCCAGTACTTC	CASSTSWETQYF
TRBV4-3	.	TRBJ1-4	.	TGCGCCAGCAGCCAAGATCCAGGGAGGGGCAATGAAAAACTGTTTTTT	CASSQDPGRGNEKLFF
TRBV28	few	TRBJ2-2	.	TGTGCCAGCACCAGGACTGGAACGAACACCGGGGAGCTGTTTTTT	CASTRTGTNTGELFF
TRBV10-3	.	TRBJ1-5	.	TGTGCCATCAGTGAGGGAGTGGAGGGTCAGCCCCAGCATTTT	CAISEGVEGQPQHF
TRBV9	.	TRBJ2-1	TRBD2	TGTGCCAGCAGCGCCCGGACTAGCGGGAGAAACGAGCAGTTCTTC	CASSARTSGRNEQFF
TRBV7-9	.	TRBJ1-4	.	TGTGCCAGCAGCTTTACACGGACCGACGAAAGAAAACTGTTTTTT	CASSFTRTDERKLFF
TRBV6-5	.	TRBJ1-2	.	TGTGCCAGCAGTTACGGGGCTCAGGAGAATGGCTACACCTTC	CASSYGAQENGYTF
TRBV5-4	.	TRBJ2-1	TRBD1	TGTGCCAGCAGCCTGGGGACAGGGGTGTACGATGAGCAGTTCTTC	CASSLGTGVYDEQFF
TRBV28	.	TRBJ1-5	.	TGTGCCAGCAGTTTTACGGGTTTCGGGGAGTATAGCAATCAGCCCCAGCATTTT	CASSFTGFGEYSNQPQHF